This T cell receptor beta chain was captured by sequencing in a study of cytomegalovirus exposure and HLA in healthy donors. Details on this clone: Its antigen is still unknown.

Profiled with immunoSEQ multiplex PCR; TCRdb holds only in-frame clones, not every one. The top ten clones hold about 1% of a sample with a few hundred thousand clones, approximately 86% of them seen once. Study conclusions and caveats: Rare TCR sequences dominated, though some public TCRs recurred in many donors. It was fewer than 200 TCR beta chains that were listed as cytomegalovirus-associated.

V was clipped by 0 bases and J by 4 bases; unmatched bases: 6. The length of the CDR3 is 16 residues. Germline V CDR1 and CDR2: SGHTA, FQGNSA. The sequencing input was PBMCs. This sequence originates from a young woman in good health and CMV-seronegative. The chain links TRBV7-2 to TRBJ2-7, with 10 bases that match TRBD2. The chain's CDR3 is CASSLARLAGEYEQYF. CDR3 sequence (DNA): TGTGCCAGCAGCTTAGCGAGGCTAGCGGGGGAATACGAGCAGTACTTC.